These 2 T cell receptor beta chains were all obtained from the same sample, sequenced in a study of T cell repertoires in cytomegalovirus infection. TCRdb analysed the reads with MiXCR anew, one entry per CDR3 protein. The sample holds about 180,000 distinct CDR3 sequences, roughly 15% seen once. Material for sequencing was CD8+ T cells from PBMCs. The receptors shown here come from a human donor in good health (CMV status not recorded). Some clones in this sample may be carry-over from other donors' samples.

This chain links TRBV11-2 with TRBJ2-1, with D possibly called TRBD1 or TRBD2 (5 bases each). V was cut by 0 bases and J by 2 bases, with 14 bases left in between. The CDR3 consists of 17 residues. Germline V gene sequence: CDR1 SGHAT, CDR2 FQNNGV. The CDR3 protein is CASSLEGDGNPYNEQFF. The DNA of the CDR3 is TGTGCCAGCAGCTTAGAAGGGGACGGGAATCCCTACAATGAGCAGTTCTTC.

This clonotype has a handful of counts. The CDR3 here is CASKPRSVDSYNEQFF. The CDR3 DNA is TGTGCCAGCAAGCCTCGTTCAGTTGACTCCTACAATGAGCAGTTCTTC. This rearrangement joins TRBV27 to TRBJ2-1; no firm D call. The CDR3 runs to 16 residues. V was pared by 7 bases and J by 0 bases, with 16 bases between. Per the germline V gene, CDR1 is MNHEY and CDR2 is SMNVEV (reference sequence).